This T cell receptor (beta chain) was captured in a study of T cells in Graves' hyperthyroidism and ophthalmopathy. Whole-study context: Pretreatment peripheral blood was obtained at initial diagnosis. The study, taken as a whole, reports: The majority of expanded thyroid clonotypes above 0.001 also appeared in blood.

When ophthalmopathy did not progress within 18 months, Graves' hyperthyroidism was considered stable. Thyroid ultrasound and orbital computed tomography, with clinical symptoms and serum thyroxine and TRAb, informed diagnoses. With 5 bases clipped from V and 4 bases from J, the junction kept 12 bases outside the gene matches. The CDR3 is 16 amino acids. The V gene's germline CDR1 is DFQATT and CDR2 SNEGSKA (reference sequence). Worth noting for this clonotype: As yet, its antigen is unknown. Since no conserved phenylalanine or tryptophan closes the CDR3, a read error is the likely cause.

Amplified TCR beta CDR3 regions derived from RNA transcripts. When the TCR CDR3 underwent first-round RT-PCR, the HTBI primer set was used. TCRdb used MiXCR to reprocess the multiplex PCR reads, holding one entry per CDR3 protein. This sample has hundreds of thousands of distinct CDR3 sequences; 14% occur once, and the top ten carry 10%. The material sequenced was blood. The TCR was taken from a woman between 18 and 29 years old with Graves' hyperthyroidism. This sequence joins TRBV20-1 and TRBJ2-2, with 8 bases lining up with TRBD2. The CDR3 nucleotides are TGCAGTGCTGTAGCGGGGTTCCCCCGGGGCACCGGGGAGCTGTTTTCT. This sequence encodes CSAVAGFPRGTGELFS.